This T cell receptor (beta chain) was found in a study of blood T cells in healthy people across ages. Study outcomes and limitations: Both higher diversity and more naive CD4+ cells marked long-lived donors when set against aged donors.

Through a sample-barcoded 5' primer and a J-beta primer mix, a second PCR was run for roughly 6 to 12 cycles. MiXCR, run by TCRdb on the 5' RACE reads, gives a single entry per CDR3 protein. This table holds more than 700,000 distinct CDR3 sequences, roughly 53% found once. This clonotype was detected a few times. Its cognate antigen is unknown. Trimming stripped 3 bases from V and 0 bases from J, with 7 bases between. Looked up from germline, CDR1 is SEHNR and CDR2 is FQNEAQ (reference sequence). CDR3 length: 14 residues. This receptor was taken from a man at least 80 years old in good health. This chain connects TRBV7-9 to TRBJ2-3; D is uncertain. Sequencing was carried out using blood. DNA for the CDR3: TGTGCCAGCAGCTTTGGGGTCAGCACAGATACGCAGTATTTT. This encodes CASSFGVSTDTQYF.